This entry describes one TCR beta chain. Its antigen is unknown. This sample was taken from a study of blood T cells in healthy people across ages. Study-wide background: Roughly one uniquely barcoded beta molecule per two T cells was captured.

Sample-barcoded 5' priming and a J-beta primer mix drove a second PCR of roughly 6 to 12 cycles. TCRdb reanalysed the 5' RACE reads using MiXCR and keeps one entry per CDR3 protein. The sample contains about 1,600,000 distinct CDR3 sequences, around two fifths of which appear only once. General study results and limits: Older age coincided with a roughly linear decline in TCR beta diversity per million T cells.

The TCR comes from a woman under 30 in good health. The sequenced sample was blood.

This chain's CDR3 is CASSLGQGAHQPQHF. Here the CDR3 DNA reads TGCGCCAGCAGCTTGGGTCAGGGGGCGCATCAGCCCCAGCATTTT. The genes are TRBV5-1 and TRBJ1-5, with 8 bases matching TRBD1. Looked up from germline, CDR1 is SGHRS and CDR2 is YFSETQ. Germline trimming cut 0 bases from V and 5 bases from J; bases unmatched to any gene: 4. CDR3 length: 15 amino acids. The complete variable domain, with remaining parts taken from reference TRBV5-1 and TRBJ1-5, reads KAGVTQTPRYLIKTRGQQVTLSCSPISGHRSVSWYQQTPGQGLQFLFEYFSETQRNKGNFPGRFSGRQFSNSRSEMNVSTLELGDSALYLCASSLGQGAHQPQHFGDGTRLSIL.